This is a list of T cell receptor beta chains from one sample in a study of blood T cell repertoires in COVID-19. Using immunoSEQ multiplex PCR, the repertoire was profiled, and TCRdb retains in-frame clones only, with some absent. This table has 150,000 to 200,000 clones, 86% appearing once. The sequencing sample was made of peripheral blood. The receptors here all came from a woman older than 75 in a cohort sampled during active or convalescent COVID-19. Both conserved end residues are part of each CDR3. Fields, in order: clone size, V gene, D gene, J gene, CDR3 length, CDR3 DNA, CDR3 protein. The D gene is left open where the match is weak. Clone size is not always given. Where it is, it says once, few, many or a class for expanded clones.

clone_size: NA
v_call: TRBV5-4
d_call: TRBD2
j_call: TRBJ2-3
cdr3_length: 14
cdr3_nt: TGTGCCAGCAGCGTGACTAGCGGGAGGGCGGCGCAGTATTTT
cdr3_aa: CASSVTSGRAAQYF

clone_size: once
v_call: TRBV7-9
d_call: TRBD2
j_call: TRBJ2-5
cdr3_length: 14
cdr3_nt: TGTGCCAGCAGCTTCCAAGCGGGGGGGTTGACCCAGTACTTC
cdr3_aa: CASSFQAGGLTQYF

clone_size: NA
v_call: TRBV10-3
d_call: NA
j_call: TRBJ1-2
cdr3_length: 19
cdr3_nt: TGTGCCATCAGTGAGTCGAGAGAGTGGAGGGAAGGGCTTAACTATGGCTACACCTTC
cdr3_aa: CAISESREWREGLNYGYTF

clone_size: few
v_call: TRBV3-1/TRBV3-2
d_call: NA
j_call: TRBJ1-1
cdr3_length: 15
cdr3_nt: TGTGCCAGCAGCCAAGAGGAGGGGTTCGGGACTGAAGCTTTCTTT
cdr3_aa: CASSQEEGFGTEAFF

clone_size: NA
v_call: TRBV10-1
d_call: TRBD1
j_call: TRBJ1-6
cdr3_length: 16
cdr3_nt: TGCGCCAGCAGTATCAAAACAGGGGTCTCGAATTCACCCCTCCACTTT
cdr3_aa: CASSIKTGVSNSPLHF

clone_size: NA
v_call: TRBV13
d_call: NA
j_call: TRBJ1-6
cdr3_length: 13
cdr3_nt: TGTGCCAGCAGCTTAGGTACGGATTCACCCCTCCACTTT
cdr3_aa: CASSLGTDSPLHF

clone_size: NA
v_call: TRBV29-1
d_call: TRBD1
j_call: TRBJ1-1
cdr3_length: 12
cdr3_nt: TGCAGCGTCCGGACAGGGGGAACTGAAGCTTTCTTT
cdr3_aa: CSVRTGGTEAFF

clone_size: NA
v_call: TRBV7-2
d_call: NA
j_call: TRBJ2-7
cdr3_length: 15
cdr3_nt: TGTGCCAGCAGATTAGAAGTACAGCCAGCCTACGAGCAGTACTTC
cdr3_aa: CASRLEVQPAYEQYF

clone_size: NA
v_call: TRBV24-1
d_call: NA
j_call: TRBJ2-3
cdr3_length: 15
cdr3_nt: TGTGCCACCAGTGATTTGGGAGGAGGCACAGATACGCAGTATTTT
cdr3_aa: CATSDLGGGTDTQYF

clone_size: NA
v_call: TRBV27
d_call: TRBD2
j_call: TRBJ2-3
cdr3_length: 16
cdr3_nt: TGTGCCAGCAGTTCTCCGGCGGGGGATAGCACAGATACGCAGTATTTT
cdr3_aa: CASSSPAGDSTDTQYF

clone_size: NA
v_call: TRBV19
d_call: NA
j_call: TRBJ1-4
cdr3_length: 17
cdr3_nt: TGTGCCAGTTCTTCATTCTTTGACAGAGAGAGTAATGAAAAACTGTTTTTT
cdr3_aa: CASSSFFDRESNEKLFF

clone_size: NA
v_call: TRBV5-1
d_call: TRBD1
j_call: TRBJ1-2
cdr3_length: 13
cdr3_nt: TGCGCCAGCAGCCTGGGACAGGGGGATGGCTACACCTTC
cdr3_aa: CASSLGQGDGYTF

clone_size: NA
v_call: TRBV18
d_call: TRBD1
j_call: TRBJ2-3
cdr3_length: 15
cdr3_nt: TGTGCCAGCTCACCCTCGACAGGGGGACGACATACGCAGTATTTT
cdr3_aa: CASSPSTGGRHTQYF

clone_size: NA
v_call: TRBV28
d_call: NA
j_call: TRBJ1-3
cdr3_length: 17
cdr3_nt: TGTGCCAGCAGGGGCCCATGGGGAGAAGGCTCTGGAAACACCATATATTTT
cdr3_aa: CASRGPWGEGSGNTIYF

clone_size: NA
v_call: TRBV27
d_call: TRBD1
j_call: TRBJ1-6
cdr3_length: 15
cdr3_nt: TGTGCCAGCAGTTTATCTACAGGGGGTAGTTCACCCCTCCACTTT
cdr3_aa: CASSLSTGGSSPLHF

clone_size: few
v_call: TRBV29-1
d_call: NA
j_call: TRBJ2-1
cdr3_length: 13
cdr3_nt: TGCAGCGCCGCTAGGGGGTTCTACAATGAGCAGTTCTTC
cdr3_aa: CSAARGFYNEQFF

clone_size: NA
v_call: TRBV2
d_call: TRBD1
j_call: TRBJ1-6
cdr3_length: 13
cdr3_nt: TGTGCCGGCAGGACAGGACCTAGGCTACCCCTCCACTTT
cdr3_aa: CAGRTGPRLPLHF

clone_size: NA
v_call: TRBV6-5
d_call: NA
j_call: TRBJ2-7
cdr3_length: 13
cdr3_nt: TGTGCCAGCAGTTCCCCGGGTGGAGGCGAGCAGTACTTC
cdr3_aa: CASSSPGGGEQYF

clone_size: NA
v_call: TRBV5-6
d_call: NA
j_call: TRBJ2-3
cdr3_length: 15
cdr3_nt: TGTGCCAGCAGCTTTCGGACTGATGGAACAGATACGCAGTATTTT
cdr3_aa: CASSFRTDGTDTQYF

clone_size: NA
v_call: TRBV19
d_call: NA
j_call: TRBJ1-5
cdr3_length: 16
cdr3_nt: TGTGCCAGTACCCCATGGAGGGCCGCTAGCAATCAGCCCCAGCATTTT
cdr3_aa: CASTPWRAASNQPQHF

clone_size: NA
v_call: TRBV11-2
d_call: NA
j_call: TRBJ2-1
cdr3_length: 15
cdr3_nt: TGTGCCAGCAGCTTAGGACTAGTGGGGGACAATGAGCAGTTCTTC
cdr3_aa: CASSLGLVGDNEQFF

clone_size: NA
v_call: TRBV4-3
d_call: TRBD1
j_call: TRBJ1-5
cdr3_length: 15
cdr3_nt: TGCGCCAGCAGCCAAGGGGACAGGGAAGAACAGCCCCAGCATTTT
cdr3_aa: CASSQGDREEQPQHF

clone_size: NA
v_call: TRBV7-9
d_call: TRBD1
j_call: TRBJ1-1
cdr3_length: 17
cdr3_nt: TGTGCCAGCAGCTTAGCTCCCCAGGGGGCTATGAACACTGAAGCTTTCTTT
cdr3_aa: CASSLAPQGAMNTEAFF

clone_size: NA
v_call: TRBV5-5
d_call: NA
j_call: TRBJ1-3
cdr3_length: 14
cdr3_nt: TGTGCCAGCAGCTTTGAGAGCTCTGGAAACACCATATATTTT
cdr3_aa: CASSFESSGNTIYF

clone_size: NA
v_call: TRBV10-3
d_call: TRBD2
j_call: TRBJ2-3
cdr3_length: 14
cdr3_nt: TGTGCCATCAGTGTCGGACTAGCGCCAGATACGCAGTATTTT
cdr3_aa: CAISVGLAPDTQYF

clone_size: NA
v_call: TRBV18
d_call: TRBD1
j_call: TRBJ1-6
cdr3_length: 14
cdr3_nt: TGTGCCAGCTCAGCGGACAGGGCGAATTCACCCCTCCACTTT
cdr3_aa: CASSADRANSPLHF

clone_size: NA
v_call: TRBV29-1
d_call: NA
j_call: TRBJ2-3
cdr3_length: 14
cdr3_nt: TGCAGCGCTGAAAGACAGAAAAGCACAGATACGCAGTATTTT
cdr3_aa: CSAERQKSTDTQYF

clone_size: once
v_call: TRBV11-3
d_call: NA
j_call: TRBJ1-2
cdr3_length: 14
cdr3_nt: TGTGCCAGCAGCTTAGAAGGACACCTCTATGGCTACACCTTC
cdr3_aa: CASSLEGHLYGYTF

clone_size: NA
v_call: TRBV7-8
d_call: TRBD1
j_call: TRBJ1-5
cdr3_length: 15
cdr3_nt: TGTGCCAGCAGCGTTGGACAGGGTAGCAATCAGCCCCAGCATTTT
cdr3_aa: CASSVGQGSNQPQHF

clone_size: NA
v_call: TRBV18
d_call: TRBD2
j_call: TRBJ2-1
cdr3_length: 22
cdr3_nt: TGTGCCAGCTCCCCTGGTGGGGAGGCGGAAAAAGCGGGAGGGCCGGGCTACAATGAGCAGTTCTTC
cdr3_aa: CASSPGGEAEKAGGPGYNEQFF

clone_size: NA
v_call: TRBV28
d_call: TRBD1
j_call: TRBJ2-5
cdr3_length: 15
cdr3_nt: TGTGCCAGCAGTCCCTGGGACAGGTACCAAGAGACCCAGTACTTC
cdr3_aa: CASSPWDRYQETQYF

clone_size: NA
v_call: TRBV2
d_call: TRBD2
j_call: TRBJ2-5
cdr3_length: 17
cdr3_nt: TGTGCCAGCAGAGAATGGGGACTAGCGGGGATCGGAGAGACCCAGTACTTC
cdr3_aa: CASREWGLAGIGETQYF

clone_size: NA
v_call: TRBV7-2
d_call: TRBD1
j_call: TRBJ2-3
cdr3_length: 16
cdr3_nt: TGTGCCAGCAGCCTCCGAACAGGGGGCTTTACAGATACGCAGTATTTT
cdr3_aa: CASSLRTGGFTDTQYF

clone_size: NA
v_call: TRBV25-1
d_call: TRBD1
j_call: TRBJ1-1
cdr3_length: 12
cdr3_nt: TGTGCCAGCACCGACAGGGCCACTGAAGCTTTCTTT
cdr3_aa: CASTDRATEAFF

clone_size: NA
v_call: TRBV2
d_call: NA
j_call: TRBJ1-4
cdr3_length: 15
cdr3_nt: TGTGCCAGCAGGCAACAGGGAGCAACTAATGAAAAACTGTTTTTT
cdr3_aa: CASRQQGATNEKLFF

clone_size: NA
v_call: TRBV30
d_call: NA
j_call: TRBJ1-5
cdr3_length: 16
cdr3_nt: TGTGCCTGGAGACCCCCCCGGACAGTTAGCAATCAGCCCCAGCATTTT
cdr3_aa: CAWRPPRTVSNQPQHF

clone_size: few
v_call: TRBV2
d_call: TRBD1
j_call: TRBJ1-2
cdr3_length: 15
cdr3_nt: TGTGCCAGCAGGAGGGACAGGGGCTCCTCCGATGGCTACACCTTC
cdr3_aa: CASRRDRGSSDGYTF

clone_size: NA
v_call: TRBV24-1
d_call: TRBD1
j_call: TRBJ1-1
cdr3_length: 13
cdr3_nt: TGTGCCACCAGTGAACGGACAGGGAGTGAAGCTTTCTTT
cdr3_aa: CATSERTGSEAFF

clone_size: once
v_call: TRBV7-9
d_call: TRBD2
j_call: TRBJ2-1
cdr3_length: 16
cdr3_nt: TGTGCCAGCAGTCTGGAGGGACTAGCGGGGTACAATGAGCAGTTCTTC
cdr3_aa: CASSLEGLAGYNEQFF

clone_size: NA
v_call: TRBV6-4
d_call: TRBD1
j_call: TRBJ1-5
cdr3_length: 13
cdr3_nt: TGTGCCACCGCGGAGACAGGGGATCAGCCCCAGCATTTT
cdr3_aa: CATAETGDQPQHF

clone_size: NA
v_call: TRBV5-6
d_call: NA
j_call: TRBJ2-5
cdr3_length: 13
cdr3_nt: TGTGCCAGCAACCCCCGAGGCGGGGAGACCCAGTACTTC
cdr3_aa: CASNPRGGETQYF

clone_size: NA
v_call: TRBV27
d_call: TRBD2
j_call: TRBJ2-3
cdr3_length: 18
cdr3_nt: TGTGCCAGCAGCCAAGGGATGGGACTAGCGGTATGGACAGATACGCAGTATTTT
cdr3_aa: CASSQGMGLAVWTDTQYF

clone_size: NA
v_call: TRBV5-1
d_call: TRBD1
j_call: TRBJ2-2
cdr3_length: 17
cdr3_nt: TGCGCCAGCAGCCCGATCCTGGCCAGGGGGCATGGCGGGGAGCTGTTTTTT
cdr3_aa: CASSPILARGHGGELFF

clone_size: NA
v_call: TRBV15
d_call: NA
j_call: TRBJ2-5
cdr3_length: 15
cdr3_nt: TGTGCCACCAGCAGCTTAACAGTGGTCCAAGAGACCCAGTACTTC
cdr3_aa: CATSSLTVVQETQYF

clone_size: few
v_call: TRBV27
d_call: TRBD1
j_call: TRBJ1-2
cdr3_length: 14
cdr3_nt: TGTGCCAGCAGTTGGACAGGGGGAGACTATGGCTACACCTTC
cdr3_aa: CASSWTGGDYGYTF

clone_size: NA
v_call: TRBV21-1
d_call: NA
j_call: TRBJ1-2
cdr3_length: 13
cdr3_nt: TGTGCCAGCAGCGCCCGGTTTCACTATGGCTACACCTTC
cdr3_aa: CASSARFHYGYTF

clone_size: NA
v_call: TRBV27
d_call: NA
j_call: TRBJ1-2
cdr3_length: 13
cdr3_nt: TGTGCCAGCAGAACATATTCTGACTATGGCTACACCTTC
cdr3_aa: CASRTYSDYGYTF

clone_size: once
v_call: TRBV7-2
d_call: NA
j_call: TRBJ1-2
cdr3_length: 13
cdr3_nt: TGTGCCAGCAGCTTACGAGGGAACTATGGCTACACCTTC
cdr3_aa: CASSLRGNYGYTF

clone_size: NA
v_call: TRBV3-1/TRBV3-2
d_call: TRBD2
j_call: TRBJ2-1
cdr3_length: 12
cdr3_nt: TGTGCCAGCAGACGCGGGAGGGATGAGCAGTTCTTC
cdr3_aa: CASRRGRDEQFF

clone_size: NA
v_call: TRBV6-6
d_call: NA
j_call: TRBJ1-5
cdr3_length: 16
cdr3_nt: TGTGCCAGCAGCCCCGGGCGGGGGTGGGTGGATCAGCCCCAGCATTTT
cdr3_aa: CASSPGRGWVDQPQHF

clone_size: NA
v_call: TRBV6-6
d_call: NA
j_call: TRBJ1-2
cdr3_length: 13
cdr3_nt: TGTGCCAGCAGCCATAGCAGGGCGGATGGCTACACCTTC
cdr3_aa: CASSHSRADGYTF

clone_size: NA
v_call: TRBV4-1
d_call: TRBD1
j_call: TRBJ1-3
cdr3_length: 16
cdr3_nt: TGCGCCAGCAGCGGAGTGGGACAGGGGATTGGAAACACCATATATTTT
cdr3_aa: CASSGVGQGIGNTIYF

clone_size: NA
v_call: TRBV30
d_call: NA
j_call: TRBJ1-1
cdr3_length: 13
cdr3_nt: TGTGCCTGGAGTGCGACACCGAAGTATGAAGCTTTCTTT
cdr3_aa: CAWSATPKYEAFF

clone_size: NA
v_call: TRBV6-5
d_call: TRBD2
j_call: TRBJ2-3
cdr3_length: 16
cdr3_nt: TGTGCCAGCAGTTACACTAGCGGGGGTATAACAGATACGCAGTATTTT
cdr3_aa: CASSYTSGGITDTQYF

clone_size: NA
v_call: TRBV14
d_call: NA
j_call: TRBJ2-2
cdr3_length: 13
cdr3_nt: TGTGCCAGCAGCCGATACTACACCGGGGAGCTGTTTTTT
cdr3_aa: CASSRYYTGELFF

clone_size: NA
v_call: TRBV7-8
d_call: TRBD2
j_call: TRBJ2-1
cdr3_length: 18
cdr3_nt: TGTGCCAGCAGCTTCCTAGCGGGAAGTCTCGGCTCCTACAATGAGCAGTTCTTC
cdr3_aa: CASSFLAGSLGSYNEQFF

clone_size: NA
v_call: TRBV28
d_call: TRBD1
j_call: TRBJ2-3
cdr3_length: 16
cdr3_nt: TGTGCCAGCAGTCGGACAGGGTCCGATAGCACAGATACGCAGTATTTT
cdr3_aa: CASSRTGSDSTDTQYF

clone_size: few
v_call: TRBV7-9
d_call: TRBD2
j_call: TRBJ2-3
cdr3_length: 17
cdr3_nt: TGTGCCAGCAGCCTACCCCTAGGGACCTTGGGAGGGGATACGCAGTATTTT
cdr3_aa: CASSLPLGTLGGDTQYF

clone_size: once
v_call: TRBV12-5
d_call: NA
j_call: TRBJ1-2
cdr3_length: 13
cdr3_nt: TGTGCTAGTGGTTTTGGTGAGCGCTATGGCTACACCTTC
cdr3_aa: CASGFGERYGYTF

clone_size: NA
v_call: TRBV28
d_call: TRBD1
j_call: TRBJ2-3
cdr3_length: 14
cdr3_nt: TGTGCCAGCAGTCGGGACAGGGGGCCAGATACGCAGTATTTT
cdr3_aa: CASSRDRGPDTQYF